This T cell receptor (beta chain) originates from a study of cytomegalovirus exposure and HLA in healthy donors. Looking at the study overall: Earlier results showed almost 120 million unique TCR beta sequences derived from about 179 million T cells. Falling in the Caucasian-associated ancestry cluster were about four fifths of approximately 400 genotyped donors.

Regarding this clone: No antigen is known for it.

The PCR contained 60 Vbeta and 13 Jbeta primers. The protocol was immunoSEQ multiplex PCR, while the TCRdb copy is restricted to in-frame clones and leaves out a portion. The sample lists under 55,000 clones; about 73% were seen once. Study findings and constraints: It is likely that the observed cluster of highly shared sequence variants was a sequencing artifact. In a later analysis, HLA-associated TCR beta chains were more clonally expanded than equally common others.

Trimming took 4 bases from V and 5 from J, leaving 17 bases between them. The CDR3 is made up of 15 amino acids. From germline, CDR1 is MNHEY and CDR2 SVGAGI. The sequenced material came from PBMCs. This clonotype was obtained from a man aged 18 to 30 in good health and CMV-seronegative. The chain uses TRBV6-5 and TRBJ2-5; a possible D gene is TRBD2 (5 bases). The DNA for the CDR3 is TGTGCCAGCAGTTGGACTTTCGGGCCCGGGGAGACCCAGTACTTC. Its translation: CASSWTFGPGETQYF.